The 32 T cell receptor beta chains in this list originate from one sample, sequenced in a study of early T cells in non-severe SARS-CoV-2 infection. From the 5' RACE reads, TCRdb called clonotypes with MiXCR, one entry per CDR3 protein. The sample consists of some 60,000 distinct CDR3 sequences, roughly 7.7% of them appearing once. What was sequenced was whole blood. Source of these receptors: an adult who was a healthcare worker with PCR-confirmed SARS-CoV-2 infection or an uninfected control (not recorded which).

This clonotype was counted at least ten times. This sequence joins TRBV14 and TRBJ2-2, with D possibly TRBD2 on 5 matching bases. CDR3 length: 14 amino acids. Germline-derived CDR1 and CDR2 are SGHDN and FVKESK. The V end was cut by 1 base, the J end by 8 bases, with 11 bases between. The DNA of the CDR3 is TGTGCCAGCAGCCAAGTGAGACTATCGGGGGAGCTGTTTTTT. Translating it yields CASSQVRLSGELFF.

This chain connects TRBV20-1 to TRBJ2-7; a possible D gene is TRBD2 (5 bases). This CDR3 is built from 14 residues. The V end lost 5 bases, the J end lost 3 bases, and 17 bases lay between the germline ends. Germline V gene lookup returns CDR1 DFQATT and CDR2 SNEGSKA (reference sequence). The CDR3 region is CSAGPPHGGYEQYF. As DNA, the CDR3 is TGCAGTGCTGGACCACCCCATGGAGGCTACGAGCAGTACTTC.

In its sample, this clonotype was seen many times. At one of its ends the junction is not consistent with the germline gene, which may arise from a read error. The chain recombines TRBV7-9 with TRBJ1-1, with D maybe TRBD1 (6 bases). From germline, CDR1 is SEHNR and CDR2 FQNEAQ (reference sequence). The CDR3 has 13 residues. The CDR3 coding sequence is TGTGCCAGCAGCTTAGCCGGGGACACTGAAGTTTTCTTT. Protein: CASSLAGDTEVFF.

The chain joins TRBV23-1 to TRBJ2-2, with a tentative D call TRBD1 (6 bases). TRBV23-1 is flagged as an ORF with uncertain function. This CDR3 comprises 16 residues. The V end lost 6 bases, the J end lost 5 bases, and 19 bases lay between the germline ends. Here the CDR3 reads CASSPGVTGQTGELFF. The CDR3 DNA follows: TGCGCCAGCAGCCCCGGAGTGACAGGCCAAACCGGGGAGCTGTTTTTT.

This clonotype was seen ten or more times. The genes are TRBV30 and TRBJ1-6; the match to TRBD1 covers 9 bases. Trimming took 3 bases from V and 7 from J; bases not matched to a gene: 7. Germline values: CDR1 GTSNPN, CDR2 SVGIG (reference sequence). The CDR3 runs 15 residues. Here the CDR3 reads CAWSLSGTGNSPLHF. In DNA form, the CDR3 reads TGTGCCTGGAGCCTCTCCGGGACAGGGAATTCACCCCTCCACTTT.

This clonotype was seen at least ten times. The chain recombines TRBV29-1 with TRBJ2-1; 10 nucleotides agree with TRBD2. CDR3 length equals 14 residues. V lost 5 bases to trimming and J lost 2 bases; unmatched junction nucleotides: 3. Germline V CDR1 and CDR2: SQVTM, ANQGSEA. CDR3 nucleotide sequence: TGCAGCGTTTATCTAGCGGGGGCCTACAATGAGCAGTTCTTC. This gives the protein CSVYLAGAYNEQFF.

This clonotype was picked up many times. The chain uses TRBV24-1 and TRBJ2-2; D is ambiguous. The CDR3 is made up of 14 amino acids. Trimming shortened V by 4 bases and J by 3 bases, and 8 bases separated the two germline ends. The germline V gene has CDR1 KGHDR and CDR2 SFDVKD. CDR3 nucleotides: TGTGCCACCAGTGACCGGTGGGACACCGGGGAGCTGTTTTTT. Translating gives CATSDRWDTGELFF.

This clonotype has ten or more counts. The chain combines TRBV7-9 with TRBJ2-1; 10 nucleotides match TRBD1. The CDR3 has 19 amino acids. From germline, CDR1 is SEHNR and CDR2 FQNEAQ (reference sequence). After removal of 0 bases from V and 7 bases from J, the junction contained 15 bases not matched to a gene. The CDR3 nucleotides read TGTGCCAGCAGCTTAGCCACCCCTTCTGCGGGACAGGGGTGGAATGAGCAGTTCTTC. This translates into CASSLATPSAGQGWNEQFF.

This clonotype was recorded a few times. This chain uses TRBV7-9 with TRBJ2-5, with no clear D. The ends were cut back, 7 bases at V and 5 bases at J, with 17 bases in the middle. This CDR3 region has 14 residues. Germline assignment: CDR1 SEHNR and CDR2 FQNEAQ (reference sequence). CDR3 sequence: CASTSLAAEETQYF. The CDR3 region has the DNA TGTGCCAGCACCTCTCTTGCAGCCGAGGAGACCCAGTACTTC.

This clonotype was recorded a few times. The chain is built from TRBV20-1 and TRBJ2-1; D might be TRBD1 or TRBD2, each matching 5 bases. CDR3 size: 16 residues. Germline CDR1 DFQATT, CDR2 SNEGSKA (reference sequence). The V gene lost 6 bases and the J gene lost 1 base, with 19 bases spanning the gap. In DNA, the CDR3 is TGCAGTGCCAACTGGGCGAGGGGCGCATCCTACAATGAGCAGTTCTTC. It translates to CSANWARGASYNEQFF.

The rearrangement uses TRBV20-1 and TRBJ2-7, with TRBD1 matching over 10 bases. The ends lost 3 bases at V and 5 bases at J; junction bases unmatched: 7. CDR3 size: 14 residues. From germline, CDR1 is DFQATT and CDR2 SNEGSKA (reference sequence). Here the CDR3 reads CSASSDRGRDEQYF. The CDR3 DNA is TGCAGTGCTAGCTCCGACAGGGGGCGCGACGAGCAGTACTTC.

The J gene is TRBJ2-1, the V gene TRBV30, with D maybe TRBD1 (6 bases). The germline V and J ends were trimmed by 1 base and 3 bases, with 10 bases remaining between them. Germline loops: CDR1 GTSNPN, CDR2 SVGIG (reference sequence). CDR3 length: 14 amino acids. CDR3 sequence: CAWSGLGGYNEQFF. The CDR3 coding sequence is TGTGCCTGGAGTGGGCTAGGGGGCTACAATGAGCAGTTCTTC.

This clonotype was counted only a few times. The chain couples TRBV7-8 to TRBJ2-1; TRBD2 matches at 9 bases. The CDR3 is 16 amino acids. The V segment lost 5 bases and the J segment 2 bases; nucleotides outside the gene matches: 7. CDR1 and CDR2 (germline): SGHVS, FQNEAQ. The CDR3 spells CASSLSGLATYNEQFF. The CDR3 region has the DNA TGTGCCAGCAGCCTCAGTGGACTAGCGACCTACAATGAGCAGTTCTTC.

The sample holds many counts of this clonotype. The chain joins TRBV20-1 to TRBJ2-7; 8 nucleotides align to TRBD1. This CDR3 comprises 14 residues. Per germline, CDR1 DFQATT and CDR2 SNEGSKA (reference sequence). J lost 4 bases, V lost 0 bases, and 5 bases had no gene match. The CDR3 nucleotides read TGCAGTGCTAGAGATCCCCAGGGGGCTTACGAGCAGTACTTC. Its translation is CSARDPQGAYEQYF.

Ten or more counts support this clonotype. CDR3 protein: CASSLANSNEKLFF. For the CDR3, the DNA is TGTGCCAGCAGCTTAGCGAATTCTAATGAAAAACTGTTTTTT. The J gene is TRBJ1-4, the V gene TRBV7-9; the D is unclear. CDR1 and CDR2 from the germline V gene are SEHNR and FQNEAQ (reference sequence). The CDR3 length is 14 residues. V lost 0 bases, J lost 3 bases, and 5 bases lay in between.

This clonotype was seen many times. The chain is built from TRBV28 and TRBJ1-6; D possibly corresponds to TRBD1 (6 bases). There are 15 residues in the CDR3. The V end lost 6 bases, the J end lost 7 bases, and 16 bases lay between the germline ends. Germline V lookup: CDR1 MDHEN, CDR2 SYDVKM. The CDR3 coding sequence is TGTGCCAGCAGCTGGGCGCAGGGGCTGAATTCACCCCTCCACTTT. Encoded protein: CASSWAQGLNSPLHF.

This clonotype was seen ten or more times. CDR3 sequence: CASSPSGGQPQHF. CDR3 nucleotide sequence: TGTGCCAGCAGTCCCTCGGGGGGTCAGCCCCAGCATTTT. This chain uses TRBV12-3 or TRBV12-4 with TRBJ1-5; weak D call: TRBD1 (5 bases). CDR3 length: 13 residues. The V end lost 5 bases, the J end lost 6 bases, and 11 bases lay between the germline ends.

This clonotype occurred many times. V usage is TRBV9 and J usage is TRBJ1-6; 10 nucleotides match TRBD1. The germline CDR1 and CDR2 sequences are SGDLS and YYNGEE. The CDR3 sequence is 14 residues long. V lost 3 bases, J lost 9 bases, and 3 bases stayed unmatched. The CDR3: CASSGRDRGSPLHF. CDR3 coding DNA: TGTGCCAGCAGCGGGCGGGACAGGGGTTCACCCCTCCACTTT.

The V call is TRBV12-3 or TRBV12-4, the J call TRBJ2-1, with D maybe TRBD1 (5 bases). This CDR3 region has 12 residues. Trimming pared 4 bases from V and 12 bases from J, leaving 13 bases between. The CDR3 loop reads CASSYGALGQFF. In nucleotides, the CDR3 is TGTGCCAGCAGTTATGGGGCCTTGGGGCAGTTCTTC.

CDR3 sequence reads: CASSDRPGGLYGYTF. The CDR3 nucleotides are TGTGCCAGCAGTGATAGGCCTGGGGGACTCTATGGCTACACCTTC. This rearrangement joins TRBV6-1 to TRBJ1-2; D may be TRBD1 (5 bases). Trimming cost V 3 bases and J 4 bases, with 15 bases left between them. The CDR3 is 15 residues long. The germline gives CDR1 MNHNS, CDR2 SASEGT.

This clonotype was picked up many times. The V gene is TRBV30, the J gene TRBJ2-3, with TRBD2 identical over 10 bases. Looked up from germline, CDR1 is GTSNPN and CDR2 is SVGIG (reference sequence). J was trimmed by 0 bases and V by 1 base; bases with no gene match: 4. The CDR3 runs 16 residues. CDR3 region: CAWSALAGVSTDTQYF. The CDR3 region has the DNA TGTGCCTGGAGTGCCCTAGCGGGAGTCAGCACAGATACGCAGTATTTT.

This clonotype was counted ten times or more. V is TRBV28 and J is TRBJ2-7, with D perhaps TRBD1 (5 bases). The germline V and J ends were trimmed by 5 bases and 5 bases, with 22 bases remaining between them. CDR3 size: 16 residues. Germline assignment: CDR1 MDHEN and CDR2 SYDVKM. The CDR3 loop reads CASSPRGAGSPHEQYF. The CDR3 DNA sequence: TGTGCCAGCAGTCCCCGCGGTGCAGGGTCCCCCCACGAGCAGTACTTC.

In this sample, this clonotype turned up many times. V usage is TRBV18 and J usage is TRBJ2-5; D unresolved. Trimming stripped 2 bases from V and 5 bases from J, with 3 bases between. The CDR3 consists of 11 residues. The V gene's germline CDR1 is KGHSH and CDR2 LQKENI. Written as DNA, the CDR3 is TGTGCCAGCTCACCAGCGGAGACCCAGTACTTC. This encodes CASSPAETQYF.

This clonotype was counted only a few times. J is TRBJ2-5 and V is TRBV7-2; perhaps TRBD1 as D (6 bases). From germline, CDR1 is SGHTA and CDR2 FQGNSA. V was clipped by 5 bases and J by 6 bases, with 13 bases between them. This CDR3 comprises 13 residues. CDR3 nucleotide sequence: TGTGCCAGCAGCGTAGGGGGTCCCCAGACCCAGTACTTC. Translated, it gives CASSVGGPQTQYF.

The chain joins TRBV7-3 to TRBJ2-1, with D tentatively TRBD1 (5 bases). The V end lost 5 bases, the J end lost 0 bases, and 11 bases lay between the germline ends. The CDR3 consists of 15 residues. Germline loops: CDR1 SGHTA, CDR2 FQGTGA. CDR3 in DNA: TGTGCCAGCAGCCGTAGACAGAGCTCCTACAATGAGCAGTTCTTC. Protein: CASSRRQSSYNEQFF. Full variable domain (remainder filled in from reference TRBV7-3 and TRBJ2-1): GAGVSQTPSNKVTEKGKYVELRCDPISGHTALYWYRQSLGQGPEFLIYFQGTGAADDSGLPNDRFFAVRPEGSVSTLKIQRTERGDSAVYLCASSRRQSSYNEQFFGPGTRLTVL.

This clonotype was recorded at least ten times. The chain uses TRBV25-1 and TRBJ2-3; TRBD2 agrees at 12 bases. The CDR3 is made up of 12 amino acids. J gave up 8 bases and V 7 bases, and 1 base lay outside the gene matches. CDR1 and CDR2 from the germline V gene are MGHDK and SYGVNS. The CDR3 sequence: CASTTSGGTQYF. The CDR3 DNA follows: TGTGCCAGCACGACTAGCGGGGGTACGCAGTATTTT.

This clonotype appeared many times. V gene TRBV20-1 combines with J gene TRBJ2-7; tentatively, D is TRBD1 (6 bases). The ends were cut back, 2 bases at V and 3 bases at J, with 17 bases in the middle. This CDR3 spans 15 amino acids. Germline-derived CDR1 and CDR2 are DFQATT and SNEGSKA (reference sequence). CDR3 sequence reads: CSARPNRDLFYEQYF. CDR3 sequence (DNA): TGCAGTGCTAGACCTAACAGGGATCTGTTCTACGAGCAGTACTTC.

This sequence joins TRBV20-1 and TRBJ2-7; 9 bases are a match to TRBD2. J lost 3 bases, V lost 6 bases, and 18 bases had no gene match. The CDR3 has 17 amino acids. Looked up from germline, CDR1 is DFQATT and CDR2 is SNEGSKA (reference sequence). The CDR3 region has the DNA TGCAGTGCCCTCGGCCGAACAGCGGGAGGTTCAAGCTACGAGCAGTACTTC. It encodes CSALGRTAGGSSYEQYF.

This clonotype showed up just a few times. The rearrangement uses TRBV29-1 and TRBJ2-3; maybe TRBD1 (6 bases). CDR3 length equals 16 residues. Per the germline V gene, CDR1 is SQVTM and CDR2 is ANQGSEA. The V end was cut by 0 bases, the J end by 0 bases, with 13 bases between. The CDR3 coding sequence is TGCAGCGTTGAAGATGGGGCCAGGGGAAGCACAGATACGCAGTATTTT. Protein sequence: CSVEDGARGSTDTQYF.

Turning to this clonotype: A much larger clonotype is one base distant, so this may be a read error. CDR3 nucleotide sequence: TGTGTCAGCAGCCTCCTGCAGGGATCTGAAGCTTTCTTT. It is translated as CVSSLLQGSEAFF. The chain recombines TRBV7-3 with TRBJ1-1; possible D gene TRBD1, 5 bases. CDR1 is SGHTA and CDR2 is FQGTGA in the germline V gene. The CDR3 consists of 13 residues.

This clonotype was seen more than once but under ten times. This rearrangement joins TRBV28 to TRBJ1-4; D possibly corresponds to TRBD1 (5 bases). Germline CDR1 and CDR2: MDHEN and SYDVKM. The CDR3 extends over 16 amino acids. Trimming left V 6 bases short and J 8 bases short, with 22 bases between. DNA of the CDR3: TGTGCCAGCAGAAACCCTCGGGACGGTCCGTCGGAAAAACTGTTTTTT. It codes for CASRNPRDGPSEKLFF.

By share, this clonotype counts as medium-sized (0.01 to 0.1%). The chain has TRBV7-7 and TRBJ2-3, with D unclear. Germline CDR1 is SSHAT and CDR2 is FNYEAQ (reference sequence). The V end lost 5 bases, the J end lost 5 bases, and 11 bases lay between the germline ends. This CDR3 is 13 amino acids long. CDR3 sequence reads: CASSATDLDTQYF. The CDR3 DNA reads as TGTGCCAGCAGCGCGACGGACCTAGATACGCAGTATTTT.